What follows are 23 T cell receptor beta chains derived from one specimen sequenced in a study of CXCR3-negative and CXCR3-positive naive CD8 T cells. Libraries of TRB cDNA were made by 5' RACE and carried UMIs. One entry per CDR3 protein, without DNA, is what TCRdb gives after re-calling the 5' RACE reads. The table lists roughly 45,000 distinct CDR3 sequences, with 2% to 2.5% in the top ten. Input material: naive CXCR3- CD8+ T cells from blood. Regarding subset: CD45RO-CCR7+CD27+CD95- naive CD8+ T cells lacking CXCR3 (TNR3-). The receptors were sampled from a human donor in good health. Some clones in this sample may be carry-over from other donors' samples.

The chain has TRBV12-3 or TRBV12-4 and TRBJ1-2. The CDR3 is 13 amino acids. CDR3 sequence reads: CASTNSRHSGYTF.

The CDR3 is CASSQPGEGGSSYEQYF. The chain is built from TRBV23-1 and TRBJ2-7; TCRdb proposes TRBD1, but this gene call is untestable without DNA. TRBV23-1 is noted as an ORF with a role that remains uncertain. The CDR3 covers 17 residues.

The genes are TRBV6-5 and TRBJ2-1; the D call from TCRdb, TRBD2, cannot be confirmed without DNA. Germline loops: CDR1 MNHEY, CDR2 SVGAGI. This CDR3 comprises 12 residues. The CDR3 reads CASSYGPNEQFF.

J is TRBJ2-1 and V is TRBV14. This CDR3 comprises 13 residues. Germline V lookup: CDR1 SGHDN, CDR2 FVKESK. This CDR3 reads CASSQELEAEQFF. Complete variable domain (other parts from reference TRBV14 and TRBJ2-1): EAGVTQFPSHSVIEKGQTVTLRCDPISGHDNLYWYRRVMGKEIKFLLHFVKESKQDESGMPNNRFLAERTGGTYSTLKVQPAELEDSGVYFCASSQELEAEQFFGPGTRLTVL.

The chain uses TRBV20-1 and TRBJ2-3; TCRdb indicates TRBD1, and absent DNA this call remains unverified. CDR3 length equals 14 residues. Germline assignment: CDR1 DFQATT and CDR2 SNEGSKA (reference sequence). The CDR3 is CSAKAQGAGDTQYF.

The chain joins TRBV4-3 to TRBJ2-1; the D gene TCRdb calls, TRBD1, cannot be checked with no DNA. This CDR3 has 13 residues. CDR1 and CDR2 from the germline V gene are LGHNA and YSLEER. This CDR3 is CASSQDRVNEQFF.

The chain's CDR3 is CSVEIVTGVGGELFF. The chain recombines TRBV29-1 with TRBJ2-2; as DNA is missing, the TRBD1 call by TCRdb cannot be tested. Germline V gene data show CDR1 as SQVTM and CDR2 as ANQGSEA. CDR3 length: 15 amino acids.

V gene TRBV14 combines with J gene TRBJ1-1. The CDR3 is 15 residues long. Looked up from germline, CDR1 is SGHDN and CDR2 is FVKESK. The CDR3 region is CASSHSREGYTEAFF.

This chain links TRBV28 with TRBJ1-5; TCRdb gives TRBD1 as the D gene, but with no DNA this cannot be confirmed. CDR1 is MDHEN, CDR2 SYDVKM, per germline. The CDR3 has 15 amino acids. CDR3: CASSPARGGNQPQHF.

The chain joins TRBV4-2 to TRBJ1-2. Germline V gives CDR1 LGHNA, CDR2 YNFKEQ. This CDR3 contains 16 residues. The CDR3 reads CASSQEGSQILDGYTF.

The V call is TRBV7-9, the J call TRBJ2-4. This CDR3 has 15 amino acids. Germline CDR1 reads SEHNR; CDR2 reads FQNEAQ (reference sequence). This CDR3 is CVSSLGHRAKNIQYF.

The genes are TRBV20-1 and TRBJ2-7. Germline V gives CDR1 DFQATT, CDR2 SNEGSKA (reference sequence). The CDR3 is 16 residues long. CDR3 residues: CSARDYMNSSSYEQYF.

The chain recombines TRBV27 with TRBJ2-7. The CDR3 is 11 residues long. Germline CDR1 and CDR2: MNHEY and SMNVEV (reference sequence). The CDR3 loop is CASSFGYEQYF.

The chain links TRBV11-2 to TRBJ2-3; TCRdb's assignment of TRBD1 cannot be checked, as there is no DNA. Germline CDR1 reads SGHAT; CDR2 reads FQNNGV. The CDR3 has 14 amino acids. The CDR3 is CASSLGRATDTQYF.

V gene TRBV20-1 combines with J gene TRBJ1-6. The CDR3 covers 15 residues. Looked up from germline, CDR1 is DFQATT and CDR2 is SNEGSKA (reference sequence). This CDR3 reads CSARDQEKEYSPLHF.

The chain is built from TRBV7-6 and TRBJ2-2; there is no DNA to check the TCRdb D call of TRBD2. CDR1 is SGHVS and CDR2 is FNYEAQ in the germline V gene. The CDR3 is 17 residues long. The CDR3 loop reads CASSGLAGGPTIGELFF. Filled out from reference TRBV7-6 and TRBJ2-2, the complete variable domain reads GAGVSQSPRYKVTKRGQDVALRCDPISGHVSLYWYRQALGQGPEFLTYFNYEAQQDKSGLPNDRFSAERPEGSISTLTIQRTEQRDSAMYRCASSGLAGGPTIGELFFGEGSRLTVL.

V gene TRBV6-5 combines with J gene TRBJ2-1. The CDR3 length is 13 residues. CDR1 is MNHEY and CDR2 is SVGAGI in the germline V gene. CDR3 region: CASSYYGDNEQFF.

This CDR3 reads CASSLERGPYNEQFF. This chain uses TRBV5-1 with TRBJ2-1. Germline V CDR1 and CDR2: SGHRS, YFSETQ. This CDR3 comprises 15 residues.

The chain carries TRBV6-1 and TRBJ2-7; the TCRdb D gene call, TRBD1, has no DNA to confirm it. The CDR3 covers 14 residues. Germline V lookup: CDR1 MNHNS, CDR2 SASEGT. This CDR3 is CASRSDRGMGEQYF.

The chain joins TRBV10-3 to TRBJ2-1. This CDR3 has 14 residues. From germline, CDR1 is ENHRY and CDR2 SYGVKD. This CDR3 is CAISESLTSDEQFF.

The J gene is TRBJ1-1, the V gene TRBV4-1; TCRdb gives TRBD1 as the D gene, but with no DNA this cannot be confirmed. The germline CDR1 and CDR2 sequences are MGHRA and YSYEKL. This CDR3 is built from 14 residues. The CDR3 sequence: CASSQVEGVSEAFF.

The chain links TRBV20-1 to TRBJ2-7; TCRdb calls TRBD1, which cannot be checked without DNA. The CDR3 has 15 amino acids. In germline, CDR1 is DFQATT, CDR2 SNEGSKA (reference sequence). This CDR3 reads CSASPGTGDSYEQYF.

This chain joins TRBV27 and TRBJ2-7. The CDR3 runs 12 residues. The germline V gene has CDR1 MNHEY and CDR2 SMNVEV (reference sequence). CDR3 in amino acids: CASSPSRYEQYF.